Below are 32 T cell receptor beta chains sequenced from a single sample in a study of shared clonotypes between healthy human individuals. Assay used: immunoSEQ multiplex PCR; TCRdb lists only in-frame clones, some missing. The profile covers hundreds of thousands of clones, with around 73% appearing a single time and more than 1.5% taken by the ten largest. The sequencing sample was made of memory CD4+ T cells sorted from blood. Subset in this sample: CD45RA-negative fraction. These receptors all come from a woman aged 30 to 39 in good health.

This clone was found a few times. V usage is TRBV5-1 and J usage is TRBJ2-5; the match to TRBD2 covers 8 bases. The ends lost 3 bases at V and 4 bases at J; junction bases unmatched: 11. CDR1 is SGHRS, CDR2 YFSETQ, per germline. The CDR3 is made up of 16 amino acids. The CDR3 DNA follows: TGCGCCAGCAGCTCCGGGACTAGTCACACCGCAGAGACCCAGTACTTC. It encodes CASSSGTSHTAETQYF. The full variable domain, rest sourced from reference TRBV5-1 and TRBJ2-5, is KAGVTQTPRYLIKTRGQQVTLSCSPISGHRSVSWYQQTPGQGLQFLFEYFSETQRNKGNFPGRFSGRQFSNSRSEMNVSTLELGDSALYLCASSSGTSHTAETQYFGPGTRLLVL.

This chain links TRBV28 with TRBJ1-5, with a weak D call TRBD1 (5 bases). CDR3 length equals 15 residues. The germline V gene has CDR1 MDHEN and CDR2 SYDVKM. V was shortened by 5 bases and J by 7 bases, with 18 bases between the two germline ends. The CDR3 region has the DNA TGTGCCAGCAGTCCAACAAAGGGACTTCTCCAGCCCCAGCATTTT. It translates to CASSPTKGLLQPQHF.

This clone was counted a few times. The chain links TRBV19 to TRBJ1-2, with 9 nucleotides matching TRBD1. Germline V lookup: CDR1 LNHDA, CDR2 SQIVND (reference sequence). CDR3 length: 16 residues. Trimming took 5 bases from V and 0 from J; bases not matched to a gene: 7. CDR3 sequence: CASSSIGTGTNYGYTF. The CDR3 region has the DNA TGTGCCAGTAGTTCAATTGGGACAGGGACTAACTATGGCTACACCTTC.

This chain uses TRBV7-6 with TRBJ2-7, with D perhaps matching TRBD2 (6 bases). This CDR3 is 13 amino acids long. Trimming left V 5 bases short and J 2 bases short, with 10 bases between. Germline CDR1 is SGHVS and CDR2 is FNYEAQ. The CDR3 spells CASSPRGTYEQYF. Written as DNA, the CDR3 is TGTGCCAGCAGCCCCCGGGGGACCTACGAGCAGTACTTC.

This sequence joins TRBV30 and TRBJ1-3; no clear D gene. The CDR3 sequence is 13 residues long. With 2 bases removed from V and 2 bases from J, the gap between germline ends came to 7 bases. The germline gives CDR1 GTSNPN, CDR2 SVGIG (reference sequence). Here the CDR3 reads CAWSPYAGNTIYF. The CDR3 nucleotides read TGTGCCTGGAGTCCTTACGCTGGAAACACCATATATTTT.

This clone was picked up a small number of times. This sequence may be a read error, since a much larger clone differs from it by one base. The sample carries other DNA sequences with the same CDR3. The chain has TRBV19 and TRBJ2-7; 10 bases match TRBD1. J gave up 2 bases and V 7 bases, and 2 bases lay outside the gene matches. The germline V gene encodes CDR1 LNHDA and CDR2 SQIVND (reference sequence). CDR3 size: 13 residues. The CDR3 DNA reads TGTGCCAGTAAAGGGACAGGGGCCTACGAGCAGTACTTC. It encodes CASKGTGAYEQYF.

With regard to this clone: Other DNA sequences within the sample encode an identical CDR3. The V and J genes are TRBV7-3 and TRBJ2-3; D is unresolved. The ends were cut back, 0 bases at V and 1 base at J, with 2 bases in the middle. Germline V lookup: CDR1 SGHTA, CDR2 FQGTGA. The CDR3 covers 13 residues. CDR3 in amino acids: CASSLTGTDTQYF. CDR3 sequence (DNA): TGTGCCAGCAGCTTAACAGGCACAGATACGCAGTATTTT.

The count of this clone is one. The chain's CDR3 is CASSVASSGGTDTQYF. CDR3 in DNA: TGTGCCAGCAGCGTAGCTTCCAGCGGGGGCACAGATACGCAGTATTTT. This chain connects TRBV9 to TRBJ2-3; 7 positions agree with TRBD2. The CDR3 covers 16 residues. V shed 0 bases and J 1 base; nucleotides not matched to a gene: 5. Germline-derived CDR1 and CDR2 are SGDLS and YYNGEE.

The chain uses TRBV18 and TRBJ2-2, with D possibly being TRBD1 (6 bases). V gave up 4 bases and J gave up 3 bases, with 15 bases separating them. Germline V CDR1 and CDR2: KGHSH, LQKENI. CDR3 length: 16 amino acids. DNA of the CDR3: TGTGCCAGCTCACTACTTGGGGGCGACTACACCGGGGAGCTGTTTTTT. It is translated as CASSLLGGDYTGELFF.

This clone was picked up a small number of times. This chain uses TRBV7-2 with TRBJ2-3; 11 bases align to TRBD2. With V trimmed by 5 bases and J by 1 base, 5 bases remained unmatched. Germline assignment: CDR1 SGHTA and CDR2 FQGNSA. CDR3 length equals 16 residues. CDR3: CASSLETSGGTDTQYF. CDR3 coding DNA: TGTGCCAGCAGCCTAGAGACTAGCGGGGGCACAGATACGCAGTATTTT. Supplemented by reference TRBV7-2 and TRBJ2-3, the full variable domain reads GAGVSQSPSNKVTEKGKDVELRCDPISGHTALYWYRQSLGQGLEFLIYFQGNSAPDKSGLPSDRFSAERTGGSVSTLTIQRTQQEDSAVYLCASSLETSGGTDTQYFGPGTRLTVL.

The sample holds a few counts of this clone. The chain has TRBV11-2 and TRBJ1-1; a possible D gene is TRBD1 (5 bases). This CDR3 comprises 14 residues. Per the germline V gene, CDR1 is SGHAT and CDR2 is FQNNGV. Trimming stripped 3 bases from V and 5 bases from J, with 13 bases between. The CDR3 loop is CASSFFGGETEAFF. Here the CDR3 DNA reads TGTGCCAGCAGCTTTTTCGGAGGGGAGACTGAAGCTTTCTTT.

A word on this clone: The identical CDR3 is also encoded by other nucleotide sequences in the sample. The chain joins TRBV27 to TRBJ1-5, with TRBD1 matching over 9 bases. This CDR3 has 14 residues. From germline, CDR1 is MNHEY and CDR2 SMNVEV (reference sequence). Trimming took 5 bases from V and 7 from J; bases not matched to a gene: 6. The CDR3 DNA reads TGTGCCAGCAGTCCCCGGACAGGGGACCAGCCCCAGCATTTT. Its translation: CASSPRTGDQPQHF.

This sequence joins TRBV7-9 and TRBJ2-3; 8 nucleotides line up with TRBD1. With V trimmed by 5 bases and J by 0 bases, 7 bases remained unmatched. Looked up from germline, CDR1 is SEHNR and CDR2 is FQNEAQ (reference sequence). This CDR3 is built from 16 residues. The CDR3 protein is CASSTDRGFSTDTQYF. As DNA, the CDR3 is TGTGCCAGCAGCACCGACAGGGGATTTAGCACAGATACGCAGTATTTT.

This chain connects TRBV15 to TRBJ1-2; D possibly corresponds to TRBD1 (6 bases). Germline loops: CDR1 LNHNV, CDR2 YYDKDF (reference sequence). The CDR3 is made up of 15 amino acids. Trimming took 0 bases from V and 5 from J, leaving 13 bases between them. The CDR3 DNA sequence: TGTGCCACCAGCAGAGAGAGGGGGGTATATTATGGCTACACCTTC. Its translation: CATSRERGVYYGYTF.

In its sample, this clone was seen a few times. The chain recombines TRBV6-5 with TRBJ1-2; D call uncertain. The CDR3 extends over 11 amino acids. V lost 4 bases and J lost 4, with 4 bases in between. Germline V gene lookup returns CDR1 MNHEY and CDR2 SVGAGI. The chain's CDR3 is CASSSGYGYTF. The DNA of the CDR3 is TGTGCCAGCAGTTCGGGCTATGGCTACACCTTC.

The rearrangement links TRBV29-1 to TRBJ2-1; D not certain. The CDR3 spans 15 residues. Germline assignment: CDR1 SQVTM and CDR2 ANQGSEA. Trimming took off 7 bases at V and 2 bases at J, with 18 bases between the two ends. The CDR3 reads CSGRSGTWTYNEQFF. As DNA, the CDR3 is TGCAGCGGGCGGTCGGGTACGTGGACCTACAATGAGCAGTTCTTC.

The CDR3 here is CASSSGWTPWGTKFNDNEQFF. The CDR3, as DNA: TGCGCCAGCAGCTCGGGATGGACCCCATGGGGGACCAAGTTTAATGACAATGAGCAGTTCTTC. The chain recombines TRBV5-1 with TRBJ2-1; D is possibly TRBD1 or TRBD2 (5 bases each). Germline CDR1 is SGHRS and CDR2 is YFSETQ. This CDR3 is built from 21 residues. Trimming took 3 bases from V and 5 from J, leaving 33 bases between them.

The chain links TRBV2 to TRBJ2-5; D perhaps matches TRBD2 (6 bases). The CDR3 is made up of 13 amino acids. Germline-derived CDR1 and CDR2 are SNHLY and FYNNEI. With 7 bases removed from V and 5 bases from J, the gap between germline ends came to 14 bases. This CDR3 reads CASNWRGGETQYF. Written as DNA, the CDR3 is TGTGCCAGCAATTGGAGGGGAGGTGAGACCCAGTACTTC.

The chain employs TRBV19 and TRBJ1-5; the D is unclear. CDR1 and CDR2 from the germline V gene are LNHDA and SQIVND (reference sequence). CDR3 length: 14 residues. Trimming pared 6 bases from V and 6 bases from J, leaving 15 bases between. The CDR3 sequence is CASRNRGTGQPQHF. DNA for the CDR3: TGTGCCAGTAGGAACCGGGGTACCGGTCAGCCCCAGCATTTT.

This clone was counted only a few times. The rearrangement uses TRBV15 and TRBJ1-1; a weak D match, TRBD1 (6 bases). There are 13 residues in the CDR3. V lost 1 base to trimming and J lost 4 bases, with 7 bases between them. Germline assignment: CDR1 LNHNV and CDR2 YYDKDF (reference sequence). The CDR3 sequence is CATSRVGGTEAFF. CDR3 DNA sequence: TGTGCCACCAGCAGAGTAGGGGGCACTGAAGCTTTCTTT.

The chain recombines TRBV27 with TRBJ1-1; no definite D call. The V gene's germline CDR1 is MNHEY and CDR2 SMNVEV (reference sequence). The CDR3 extends over 16 amino acids. V was clipped by 0 bases and J by 8 bases, with 19 bases between them. The CDR3 bases are TGTGCCAGCAGTTTATCGGGGTCCCCAGGCCTTTCCGAAGCTTTCTTT. This encodes CASSLSGSPGLSEAFF.

The chain has TRBV19 and TRBJ2-2, with a possible D match to TRBD1 (6 bases). This CDR3 region has 17 residues. The germline V and J ends were trimmed by 6 bases and 6 bases, with 23 bases remaining between them. CDR1 and CDR2 (germline): LNHDA, SQIVND (reference sequence). CDR3 protein: CASRSSFWGQRSGELFF. CDR3 DNA sequence: TGTGCCAGTAGGAGTAGTTTTTGGGGACAACGGTCCGGGGAGCTGTTTTTT.

This chain joins TRBV6-5 and TRBJ1-2; D is possibly TRBD1 (5 bases). V was pared by 2 bases and J by 5 bases, with 15 bases between. The V gene's germline CDR1 is MNHEY and CDR2 SVGAGI. The CDR3 totals 15 residues. The CDR3 sequence: CASSYPRRGVYGYTF. The CDR3 DNA sequence: TGTGCCAGCAGTTACCCGAGGCGGGGGGTGTATGGCTACACCTTC.

This clone was recorded once. The V call is TRBV11-1, the J call TRBJ1-6; a possible D gene is TRBD1 (5 bases). The CDR3 is 14 residues long. The germline V gene encodes CDR1 SGHAT and CDR2 FQDESV (reference sequence). V was trimmed by 3 bases and J by 7 bases, leaving 10 bases between them. The CDR3 loop is CASSLGRENSPLHF. The CDR3 DNA sequence: TGTGCCAGCAGCTTGGGACGGGAGAATTCACCCCTCCACTTT.

This sequence joins TRBV30 and TRBJ2-1; the D is unclear. Trimming stripped 4 bases from V and 8 bases from J, with 9 bases between. The CDR3 is 11 amino acids. The germline V gene has CDR1 GTSNPN and CDR2 SVGIG (reference sequence). The DNA of the CDR3 is TGTGCCTGGACCGGGCGTCATGAGCAGTTCTTC. This sequence encodes CAWTGRHEQFF. Based on the CDR3 plus reference TRBV30 and TRBJ2-1, the full variable domain is SQTIHQWPATLVQPVGSPLSLECTVEGTSNPNLYWYRQAAGRGLQLLFYSVGIGQISSEVPQNLSASRPQDRQFILSSKKLLLSDSGFYLCAWTGRHEQFFGPGTRLTVL.

This clone has only a few counts. CDR3 coding DNA: TGTGCCAGCAGCCAGGACTTGAACTACGAGCAGTACTTC. Translating gives CASSQDLNYEQYF. V and J are TRBV7-8 and TRBJ2-7; a weak D match, TRBD2 (5 bases). The V end was cut by 5 bases, the J end by 3 bases, with 11 bases between. Germline V gene data show CDR1 as SGHVS and CDR2 as FQNEAQ. The CDR3 sequence is 13 residues long. Looking up the rest from reference TRBV7-8 and TRBJ2-7 gives the full variable domain: GAGVSQSPRYKVAKRGQDVALRCDPISGHVSLFWYQQALGQGPEFLTYFQNEAQLDKSGLPSDRFFAERPEGSVSTLKIQRTQQEDSAVYLCASSQDLNYEQYFGPGTRLTVT.

Of note for this clone: Different DNA sequences within this sample yield the same CDR3. V usage is TRBV2 and J usage is TRBJ2-2; D ambiguous. The CDR3 is 13 residues long. The germline V gene encodes CDR1 SNHLY and CDR2 FYNNEI. V lost 8 bases, J lost 1 base, and 8 bases lay in between. CDR3 in DNA: TGTGCCAGCCGTCAACAGAACACCGGGGAGCTGTTTTTT. It is translated as CASRQQNTGELFF.

V usage is TRBV15 and J usage is TRBJ2-5, with 8 bases identical to TRBD2. Trimming at V came to 0 bases and at J to 4 bases, leaving 7 bases not matched to a gene. The CDR3 spans 16 residues. Germline lookup yields CDR1 LNHNV and CDR2 YYDKDF (reference sequence). CDR3 in DNA: TGTGCCACCAGCAGAGATGTAGCGGGAAAAAGAGAGACCCAGTACTTC. Its translation is CATSRDVAGKRETQYF.

V and J are TRBV7-8 and TRBJ1-3; the D is unclear. Trimming took 5 bases from V and 0 from J, leaving 11 bases between them. Germline V gene data show CDR1 as SGHVS and CDR2 as FQNEAQ. The CDR3 loop spans 15 amino acids. CDR3 nucleotide sequence: TGTGCCAGCAGCATCGACGGTGACTCTGGAAACACCATATATTTT. Translated: CASSIDGDSGNTIYF.

The chain joins TRBV5-1 to TRBJ2-7; D gene uncertain. The germline V gene has CDR1 SGHRS and CDR2 YFSETQ. The CDR3 runs 15 residues. V gave up 4 bases and J gave up 4 bases, with 18 bases separating them. DNA of the CDR3: TGCGCCAGCAGCCAGCAAGGCCTAGGCCTATACGAGCAGTACTTC. It encodes CASSQQGLGLYEQYF.

This clone was seen a handful of times. The chain employs TRBV18 and TRBJ2-1; D gene ambiguous. CDR1 and CDR2 (germline): KGHSH, LQKENI. The germline V and J ends were trimmed by 0 bases and 8 bases, with 17 bases remaining between them. This CDR3 comprises 16 residues. The CDR3 reads CASSPPSSTDTHEQFF. CDR3 nucleotides: TGTGCCAGCTCACCACCCTCGTCGACGGATACCCATGAGCAGTTCTTC.

J is TRBJ1-1 and V is TRBV19; weak D call: TRBD1 (5 bases). Trimming pared 7 bases from V and 0 bases from J, leaving 9 bases between. Germline loops: CDR1 LNHDA, CDR2 SQIVND (reference sequence). This CDR3 is built from 13 residues. CDR3 region: CASKGTVNTEAFF. CDR3 coding DNA: TGTGCCAGTAAGGGGACGGTGAACACTGAAGCTTTCTTT.